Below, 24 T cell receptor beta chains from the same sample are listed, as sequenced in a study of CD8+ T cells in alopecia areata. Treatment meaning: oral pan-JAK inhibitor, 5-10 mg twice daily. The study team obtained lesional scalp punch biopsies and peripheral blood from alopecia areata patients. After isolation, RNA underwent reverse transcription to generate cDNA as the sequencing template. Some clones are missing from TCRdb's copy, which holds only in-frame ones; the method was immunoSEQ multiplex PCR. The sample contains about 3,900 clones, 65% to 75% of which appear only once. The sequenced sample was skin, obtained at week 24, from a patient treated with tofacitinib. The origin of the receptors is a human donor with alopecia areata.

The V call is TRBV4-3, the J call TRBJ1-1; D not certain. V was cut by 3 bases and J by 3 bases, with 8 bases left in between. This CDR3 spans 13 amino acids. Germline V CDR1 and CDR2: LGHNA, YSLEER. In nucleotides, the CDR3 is TGCGCCAGCAGCCAGCCACCTTACACTGAAGCTTTCTTT. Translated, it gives CASSQPPYTEAFF.

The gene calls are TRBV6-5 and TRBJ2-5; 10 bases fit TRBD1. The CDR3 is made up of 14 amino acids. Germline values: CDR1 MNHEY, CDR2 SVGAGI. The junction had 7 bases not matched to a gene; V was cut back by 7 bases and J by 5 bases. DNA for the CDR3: TGTGCCAGCACTTATGACAGGGGGCGGGAGACCCAGTACTTC. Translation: CASTYDRGRETQYF.

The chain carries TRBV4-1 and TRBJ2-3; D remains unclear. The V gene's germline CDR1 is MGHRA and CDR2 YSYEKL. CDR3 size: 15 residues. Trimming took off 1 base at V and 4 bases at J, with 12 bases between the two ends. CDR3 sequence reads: CASSQVPVGPDTQYF. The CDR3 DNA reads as TGCGCCAGCAGCCAAGTCCCGGTGGGTCCAGATACGCAGTATTTT.

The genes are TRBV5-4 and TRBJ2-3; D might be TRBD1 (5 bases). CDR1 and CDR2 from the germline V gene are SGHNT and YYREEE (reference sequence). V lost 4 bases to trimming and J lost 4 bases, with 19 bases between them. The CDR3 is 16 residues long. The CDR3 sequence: CASSPDSHSGPDTQYF. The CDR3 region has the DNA TGTGCCAGCAGCCCAGACAGTCACTCCGGCCCAGATACGCAGTATTTT. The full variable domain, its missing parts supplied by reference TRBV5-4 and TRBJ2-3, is ETGVTQSPTHLIKTRGQQVTLRCSSQSGHNTVSWYQQALGQGPQFIFQYYREEENGRGNFPPRFSGLQFPNYSSELNVNALELDDSALYLCASSPDSHSGPDTQYFGPGTRLTVL.

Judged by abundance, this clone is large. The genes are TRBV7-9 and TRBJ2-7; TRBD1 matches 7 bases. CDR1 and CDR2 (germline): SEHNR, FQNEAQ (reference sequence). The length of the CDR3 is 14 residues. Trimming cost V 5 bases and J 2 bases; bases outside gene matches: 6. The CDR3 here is CASSHGDSPYEQYF. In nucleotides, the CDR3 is TGTGCCAGCAGCCATGGGGACAGCCCCTACGAGCAGTACTTC.

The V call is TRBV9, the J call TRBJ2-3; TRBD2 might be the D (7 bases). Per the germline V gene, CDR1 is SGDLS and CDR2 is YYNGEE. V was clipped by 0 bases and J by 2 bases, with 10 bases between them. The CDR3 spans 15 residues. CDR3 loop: CASSVGGGHTDTQYF. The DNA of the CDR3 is TGTGCCAGCAGCGTAGGCGGGGGCCACACAGATACGCAGTATTTT.

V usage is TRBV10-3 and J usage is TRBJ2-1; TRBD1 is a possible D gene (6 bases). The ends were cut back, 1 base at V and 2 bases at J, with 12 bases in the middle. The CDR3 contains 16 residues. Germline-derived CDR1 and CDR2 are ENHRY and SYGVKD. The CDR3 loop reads CAISEFRGLTYNEQFF. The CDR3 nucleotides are TGTGCCATCAGTGAGTTCAGGGGCTTAACCTACAATGAGCAGTTCTTC.

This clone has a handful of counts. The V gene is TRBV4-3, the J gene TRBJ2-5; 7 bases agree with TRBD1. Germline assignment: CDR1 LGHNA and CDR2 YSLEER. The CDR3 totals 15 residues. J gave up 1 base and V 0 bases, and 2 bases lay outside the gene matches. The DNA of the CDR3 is TGCGCCAGCAGCCAAGAGACAGGGCTCCAAGAGACCCAGTACTTC. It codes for CASSQETGLQETQYF.

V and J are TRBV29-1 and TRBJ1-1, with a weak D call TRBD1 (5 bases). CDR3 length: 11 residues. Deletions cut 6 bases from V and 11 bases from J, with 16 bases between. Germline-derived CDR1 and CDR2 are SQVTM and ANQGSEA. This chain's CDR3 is CSVQGPEGAFF. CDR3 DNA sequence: TGCAGCGTGCAGGGCCCCGAGGGGGCTTTCTTT.

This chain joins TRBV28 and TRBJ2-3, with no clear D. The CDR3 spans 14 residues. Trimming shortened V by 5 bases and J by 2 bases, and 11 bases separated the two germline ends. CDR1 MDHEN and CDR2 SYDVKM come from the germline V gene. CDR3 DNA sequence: TGTGCCAGCAGTACCTACGAGGCCACAGATACGCAGTATTTT. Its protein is CASSTYEATDTQYF.

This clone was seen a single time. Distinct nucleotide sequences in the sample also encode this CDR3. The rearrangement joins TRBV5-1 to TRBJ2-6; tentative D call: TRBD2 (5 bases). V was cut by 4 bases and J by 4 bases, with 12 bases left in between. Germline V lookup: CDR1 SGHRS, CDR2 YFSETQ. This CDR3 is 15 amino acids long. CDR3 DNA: TGCGCCAGCAGCCCAGACTCTAGCGGGGCCAACGTCCTGACTTTC. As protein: CASSPDSSGANVLTF.

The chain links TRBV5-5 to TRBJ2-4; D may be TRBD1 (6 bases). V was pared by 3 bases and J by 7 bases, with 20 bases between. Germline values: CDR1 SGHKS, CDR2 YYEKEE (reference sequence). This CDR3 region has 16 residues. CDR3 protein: CASSSGTHSQGNIQYF. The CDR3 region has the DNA TGTGCCAGCAGCTCAGGGACACACAGCCAAGGGAACATTCAGTACTTC.

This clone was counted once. CDR3 protein: CASSLEAYTEAFF. CDR3 DNA: TGTGCCAGCAGCTTAGAAGCTTACACTGAAGCTTTCTTT. The chain combines TRBV7-9 with TRBJ1-1; D gene ambiguous. The CDR3 is 13 amino acids. In germline, CDR1 is SEHNR, CDR2 FQNEAQ (reference sequence). Trimming took off 1 base at V and 3 bases at J, with 6 bases between the two ends.

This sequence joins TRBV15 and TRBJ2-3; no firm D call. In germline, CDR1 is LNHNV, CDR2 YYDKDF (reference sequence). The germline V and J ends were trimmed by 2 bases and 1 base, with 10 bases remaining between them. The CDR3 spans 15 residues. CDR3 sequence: CATSRPARGTDTQYF. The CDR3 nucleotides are TGTGCCACCAGCAGACCAGCACGTGGCACAGATACGCAGTATTTT.

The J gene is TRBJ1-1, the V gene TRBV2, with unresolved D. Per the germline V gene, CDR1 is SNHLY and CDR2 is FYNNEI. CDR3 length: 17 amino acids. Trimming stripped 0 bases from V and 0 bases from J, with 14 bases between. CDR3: CASSEALQGRMNTEAFF. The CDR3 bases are TGTGCCAGCAGTGAAGCGCTTCAAGGTCGGATGAACACTGAAGCTTTCTTT.

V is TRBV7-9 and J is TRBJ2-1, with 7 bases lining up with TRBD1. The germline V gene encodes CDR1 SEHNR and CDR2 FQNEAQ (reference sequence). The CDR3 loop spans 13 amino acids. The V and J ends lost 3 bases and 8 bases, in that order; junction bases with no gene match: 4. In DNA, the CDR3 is TGTGCCAGCAGCTTGACAGGGTTCCATGAGCAGTTCTTC. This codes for CASSLTGFHEQFF. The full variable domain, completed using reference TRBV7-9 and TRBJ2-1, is DTGVSQNPRHKITKRGQNVTFRCDPISEHNRLYWYRQTLGQGPEFLTYFQNEAQLEKSRLLSDRFSAERPKGSFSTLEIQRTEQGDSAMYLCASSLTGFHEQFFGPGTRLTVL.

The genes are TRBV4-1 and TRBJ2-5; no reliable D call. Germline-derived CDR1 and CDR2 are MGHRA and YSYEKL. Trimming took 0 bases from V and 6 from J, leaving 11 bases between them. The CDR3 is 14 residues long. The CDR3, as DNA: TGCGCCAGCAGCCAAGATCCCAGAATAAAGACCCAGTACTTC. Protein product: CASSQDPRIKTQYF.

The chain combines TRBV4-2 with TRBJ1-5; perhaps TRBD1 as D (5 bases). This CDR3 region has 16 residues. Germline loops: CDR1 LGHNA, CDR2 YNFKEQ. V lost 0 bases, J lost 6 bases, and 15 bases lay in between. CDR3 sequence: CASSQDYGERGQPQHF. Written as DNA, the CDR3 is TGTGCCAGCAGCCAAGATTACGGCGAAAGGGGTCAGCCCCAGCATTTT.

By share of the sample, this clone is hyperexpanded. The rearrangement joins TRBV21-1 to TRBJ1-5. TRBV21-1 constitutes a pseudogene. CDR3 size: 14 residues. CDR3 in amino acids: CAPFVGGIAQPQHF. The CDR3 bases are TGTGCCCCCTTTGTTGGAGGGATCGCTCAGCCCCAGCATTTT.

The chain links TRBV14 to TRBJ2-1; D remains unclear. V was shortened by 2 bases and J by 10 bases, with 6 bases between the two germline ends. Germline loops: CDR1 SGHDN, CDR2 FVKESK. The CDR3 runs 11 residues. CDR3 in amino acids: CASSQHYEQFF. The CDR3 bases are TGTGCCAGCAGCCAACACTACGAGCAGTTCTTC.

CDR3 amino acids: CASSPHRDRAGLFTEAFF. The CDR3 region has the DNA TGTGCCAGCAGCCCTCACAGGGACAGGGCAGGCCTGTTCACTGAAGCTTTCTTT. The rearrangement joins TRBV28 to TRBJ1-1, with 9 bases matching TRBD1. The germline V gene encodes CDR1 MDHEN and CDR2 SYDVKM. The CDR3 is 18 residues long. With V trimmed by 6 bases and J by 4 bases, 18 bases remained unmatched.

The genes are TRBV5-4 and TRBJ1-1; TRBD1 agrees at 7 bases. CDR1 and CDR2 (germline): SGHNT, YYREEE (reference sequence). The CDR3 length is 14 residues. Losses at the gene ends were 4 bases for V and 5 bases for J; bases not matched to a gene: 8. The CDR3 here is CASSKGTVGTEAFF. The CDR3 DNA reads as TGTGCCAGCAGCAAAGGGACAGTCGGGACTGAAGCTTTCTTT.

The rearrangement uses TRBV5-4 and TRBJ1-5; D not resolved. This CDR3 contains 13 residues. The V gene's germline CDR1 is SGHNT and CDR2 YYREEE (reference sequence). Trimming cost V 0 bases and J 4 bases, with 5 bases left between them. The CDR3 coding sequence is TGTGCCAGCAGCTTGGTTGGAAATCAGCCCCAGCATTTT. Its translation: CASSLVGNQPQHF.

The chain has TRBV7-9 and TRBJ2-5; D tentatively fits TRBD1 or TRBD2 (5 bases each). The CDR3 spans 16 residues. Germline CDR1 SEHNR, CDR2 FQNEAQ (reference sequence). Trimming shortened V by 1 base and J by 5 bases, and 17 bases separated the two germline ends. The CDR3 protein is CASSLGRTGPWETQYF. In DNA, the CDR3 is TGTGCCAGCAGCTTAGGGAGGACGGGGCCGTGGGAGACCCAGTACTTC.